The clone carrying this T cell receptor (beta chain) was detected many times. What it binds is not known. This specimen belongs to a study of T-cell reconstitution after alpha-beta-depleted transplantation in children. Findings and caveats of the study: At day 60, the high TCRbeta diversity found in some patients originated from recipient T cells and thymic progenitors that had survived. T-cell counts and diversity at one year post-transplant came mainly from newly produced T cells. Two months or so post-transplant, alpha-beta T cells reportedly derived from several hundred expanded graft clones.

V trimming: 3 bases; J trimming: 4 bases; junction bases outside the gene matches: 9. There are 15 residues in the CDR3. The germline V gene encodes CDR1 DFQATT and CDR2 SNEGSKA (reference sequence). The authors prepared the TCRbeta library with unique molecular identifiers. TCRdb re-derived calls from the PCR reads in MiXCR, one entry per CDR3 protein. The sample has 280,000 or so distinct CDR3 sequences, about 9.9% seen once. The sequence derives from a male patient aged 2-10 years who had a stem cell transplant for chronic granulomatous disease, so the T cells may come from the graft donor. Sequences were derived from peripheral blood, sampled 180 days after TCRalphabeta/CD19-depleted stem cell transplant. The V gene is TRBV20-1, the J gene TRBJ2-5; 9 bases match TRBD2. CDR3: CSARAYSGSRETQYF. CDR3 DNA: TGCAGTGCTAGGGCCTATAGCGGGAGTCGAGAGACCCAGTACTTC.